The 8 T cell receptor beta chains below were found in one sample sequenced in a study of shared clonotypes between healthy human individuals. TCRdb's copy holds only in-frame clones and misses some; the assay was immunoSEQ multiplex PCR. This sample has about 680,000 clones, with approximately 73% found just once. The sample consisted of memory CD4+ T cells sorted from blood. The subset was: CD45RA-negative fraction. These receptors were obtained from a woman in her thirties in good health.

The chain has TRBV29-1 and TRBJ2-5; D call uncertain. This CDR3 comprises 12 residues. The V end lost 7 bases, the J end lost 5 bases, and 14 bases lay between the germline ends. In germline, CDR1 is SQVTM, CDR2 ANQGSEA. The CDR3 spells CSAGSSGETQYF. The CDR3 DNA reads TGCAGCGCCGGTTCCAGTGGGGAGACCCAGTACTTC.

This clone appeared a few times. This chain links TRBV7-9 with TRBJ1-5, with 7 bases lining up with TRBD1. The CDR3 covers 13 residues. Germline V CDR1 and CDR2: SEHNR, FQNEAQ (reference sequence). V gave up 3 bases and J gave up 5 bases; unmatched junction bases: 1. The CDR3 loop is CASSFDRDQPQHF. The DNA for the CDR3 is TGTGCCAGCAGCTTCGACAGGGATCAGCCCCAGCATTTT.

This chain uses TRBV6-5 with TRBJ1-2; the D is unclear. The CDR3 is made up of 15 amino acids. Per germline, CDR1 MNHEY and CDR2 SVGAGI. Between the trimmed V and J ends, which lost 0 bases and 5 bases, there was a span of 13 bases. Here the CDR3 DNA reads TGTGCCAGCAGTTACTCGAGTACAGCAGTATATGGCTACACCTTC. Residues: CASSYSSTAVYGYTF.

The chain uses TRBV27 and TRBJ1-5, with 10 bases aligning to TRBD1. The CDR3 totals 14 residues. J lost 6 bases, V lost 6 bases, and 5 bases had no gene match. The germline V gene has CDR1 MNHEY and CDR2 SMNVEV (reference sequence). The CDR3 sequence: CASRPGTGVQPQHF. The DNA of the CDR3 is TGTGCCAGCAGACCCGGGACAGGGGTTCAGCCCCAGCATTTT.

V gene TRBV10-3 combines with J gene TRBJ2-6; 9 bases map to TRBD2. There are 17 residues in the CDR3. Germline V lookup: CDR1 ENHRY, CDR2 SYGVKD. The V and J ends lost 3 bases and 0 bases, in that order; junction bases with no gene match: 3. CDR3 coding DNA: TGTGCCATCAGTGACCGACTAGCGGTCTCTGGGGCCAACGTCCTGACTTTC. Protein sequence: CAISDRLAVSGANVLTF.

This clone turned up a few times. This chain links TRBV2 with TRBJ2-2; 8 nucleotides agree with TRBD2. Germline lookup yields CDR1 SNHLY and CDR2 FYNNEI. CDR3 length: 15 amino acids. Trimming at V came to 6 bases and at J to 2 bases, leaving 5 bases not matched to a gene. The CDR3 DNA follows: TGTGCCAGCAGGAGGGGACTAGGCAACACCGGGGAGCTGTTTTTT. It translates to CASRRGLGNTGELFF.

The chain recombines TRBV28 with TRBJ2-1; D is ambiguous. The CDR3 is 17 amino acids. Trimming took off 1 base at V and 0 bases at J, with 13 bases between the two ends. Germline-derived CDR1 and CDR2 are MDHEN and SYDVKM. CDR3 bases: TGTGCCAGCAGTTTATCTCCCGACCAGAGCTCCTACAATGAGCAGTTCTTC. Translation gives CASSLSPDQSSYNEQFF.

This clone was recorded a few times. The V call is TRBV10-3, the J call TRBJ2-1, with D possibly TRBD1 on 5 matching bases. Germline values: CDR1 ENHRY, CDR2 SYGVKD. This CDR3 is 14 amino acids long. Between the trimmed V and J ends, which lost 5 bases and 0 bases, there was a span of 8 bases. The CDR3 nucleotides read TGTGCCATCAGTACAGGAGACTCCTACAATGAGCAGTTCTTC. This gives the protein CAISTGDSYNEQFF.